This passage covers 5 T cell receptor beta chains from one sample sequenced in a study of blood T cells in healthy people across ages. A second PCR, run for roughly 6 to 11 cycles, used a sample-barcoded 5' primer plus a J-beta primer mix. Each CDR3 protein gets one entry after TCRdb re-called the 5' RACE reads with MiXCR. This sample has about 1.8 million distinct CDR3 sequences, with around half found just once. The material sequenced was blood. The receptors shown here come from a middle-aged woman in good health.

The V and J genes are TRBV7-9 and TRBJ1-1; 8 bases line up with TRBD1. With 5 bases clipped from V and 1 base from J, the junction kept 9 bases outside the gene matches. The germline gives CDR1 SEHNR, CDR2 FQNEAQ (reference sequence). This CDR3 is built from 16 residues. The CDR3 reads CASSNSIGQGNTEAFF. The CDR3 DNA reads TGTGCCAGCAGCAACTCAATAGGACAGGGGAACACTGAAGCTTTCTTT.

The CDR3, as DNA: TGTGCCAGCAGCTTACAAGGTCGGACTAGCGGGGGGGCCAGTGAGCAGTTCTTC. Its translation is CASSLQGRTSGGASEQFF. V usage is TRBV7-2 and J usage is TRBJ2-1, with TRBD2 identical over 15 bases. The V and J ends lost 2 bases and 9 bases, in that order; junction bases with no gene match: 11. There are 18 residues in the CDR3. The germline V gene encodes CDR1 SGHTA and CDR2 FQGNSA.

Regarding this clonotype: A much more abundant neighbour one base away suggests this may be a read error. The CDR3 DNA reads TGTGCCAGCAGTTACTCGACGGCAGCCTACTTACAAGAGACCCGGTACTTC. Translated: CASSYSTAAYLQETRYF. The rearrangement uses TRBV6-5 and TRBJ2-7; D unclear. Trimming removed 0 bases from V and 12 bases from J, with 27 bases in between. Germline V gene lookup returns CDR1 MNHEY and CDR2 SVGAGI. This CDR3 contains 17 residues.

This clonotype occurred a few times. This rearrangement joins TRBV5-1 to TRBJ2-7; no clear D gene. Deletions cut 1 base from V and 6 bases from J, with 11 bases between. Germline V gives CDR1 SGHRS, CDR2 YFSETQ. CDR3 length: 13 residues. The CDR3 sequence: CASSLQTVGEQYF. CDR3 sequence (DNA): TGCGCCAGCAGCTTGCAAACAGTGGGCGAGCAGTACTTC.

The chain couples TRBV28 to TRBJ1-5; TRBD1 might be the D (5 bases). Germline CDR1 reads MDHEN; CDR2 reads SYDVKM. The ends were cut back, 7 bases at V and 0 bases at J, with 7 bases in the middle. This CDR3 has 13 amino acids. The CDR3 protein is CASKTGSNQPQHF. CDR3 DNA sequence: TGTGCCAGCAAAACAGGTAGCAATCAGCCCCAGCATTTT.